This is a list of T cell receptor beta chains from one sample in a study of blood T cell repertoires in COVID-19. Assay: immunoSEQ multiplex PCR; the TCRdb copy retains only in-frame clones and omits some. The data contain hundreds of thousands of clones, about four fifths of them singletons. Input material: peripheral blood. The receptors shown here come from a woman aged 50 to 60 with acute or convalescent COVID-19. Each CDR3 is given with its conserved first and last residue. A D gene is named only where the DNA matches it firmly. A row's size may be missing; if present it is once, few, many or a size class.

>TRBV24-1|.|TRBJ2-1|TRBD2
TGTGCCACCAGTGACAGACTAGCGGGACCTAGGGAGGGATTGTTCTTC
CATSDRLAGPREGLFF
>TRBV24-1|few|TRBJ1-5|.
TGTGCCACCAGTGTGGGCTTCAATCAGCCCCAGCATTTT
CATSVGFNQPQHF
>TRBV28|.|TRBJ1-2|.
TGTGCCAGCAACCGAGACAGTGCTGGTAACTATGGCTACACCTTC
CASNRDSAGNYGYTF
>TRBV3-1/TRBV3-2|.|TRBJ2-7|.
TGTGCCAGCAGCCAGTCCGGGACTCAAACCTACGAGCAGTACTTC
CASSQSGTQTYEQYF
>TRBV6-6|few|TRBJ2-1|TRBD2
TGTGCCAGCAGTCCGACTAGCGGGAGTGTTAATGAGCAGTTCTTC
CASSPTSGSVNEQFF
>TRBV30|.|TRBJ1-2|.
TGTGCCTGGAGCCCCCCTGAAGGGCAGGGCTATGGCTACACCTTC
CAWSPPEGQGYGYTF
>TRBV4-1|once|TRBJ2-3|.
TGCGCCAGCAGCCTAACAGACCCAGGAGGTCGGGATACGCAGTATTTT
CASSLTDPGGRDTQYF
>TRBV28|once|TRBJ2-3|TRBD2
TGTGCCAGCAGTTTAACTCGGACTAGCGGGAACACAGATACGCAGTATTTT
CASSLTRTSGNTDTQYF
>TRBV9|.|TRBJ2-1|TRBD1
TGTGCCAGCAGCGTGGACAGGGAAGAGAATGAGCAGTTCTTC
CASSVDREENEQFF
>TRBV14|few|TRBJ2-7|TRBD2
TGTGCCAGCAGCCAATCCCGCCGAAGCGGGACCCCCCACGAGCAGTACTTC
CASSQSRRSGTPHEQYF
>TRBV5-4|.|TRBJ2-1|TRBD2
TGTGCCAGCAGCTTGGTTGGGACTAGAGACAATGAGCAGTTCTTC
CASSLVGTRDNEQFF
>TRBV21-1|once|TRBJ2-1|.
TGTGCCAGCAGCTGCCACAGCTCCTACAATGAGCAGTTCTTC
CASSCHSSYNEQFF
>TRBV7-9|.|TRBJ2-7|.
TGTGCCAGCAGCCCCGGGACACCGCCGGTTTACGAGCAGTACTTC
CASSPGTPPVYEQYF
>TRBV10-2|.|TRBJ1-1|.
TGCGCCAGCCGAAATGGGGGCCTGAACACTGAAGCTTTCTTT
CASRNGGLNTEAFF
>TRBV29-1|.|TRBJ1-2|TRBD1
TGCAGCACCCAGGGGGCGGAAAATGGCTACACCTTC
CSTQGAENGYTF
>TRBV11-2|.|TRBJ2-5|TRBD2
TGTGCCAGCAGTTTTACCCTAGCGGCTCAAGAGACCCAGTACTTC
CASSFTLAAQETQYF
>TRBV5-4|.|TRBJ2-1|TRBD1
TGTGCCAGCAGTCTTGGACAGGGCCAGGAGCAGTTCTTC
CASSLGQGQEQFF
>TRBV6-5|.|TRBJ1-1|.
TGTGCCAGCAGTTGGACGGGCCGGGGGAACACTGAAGCTTTCTTT
CASSWTGRGNTEAFF
>TRBV18|.|TRBJ1-1|TRBD1
TGTGCCAGCTCACCACAGGGGGCGGCTTTCCGGACTGAAGCTTTCTTT
CASSPQGAAFRTEAFF
>TRBV20-1|.|TRBJ2-7|TRBD1
TGCAGTGCTCAGGGGGCCTACGAGCAGTACTTC
CSAQGAYEQYF
>TRBV13|.|TRBJ1-2|.
TGTGCCAGCAACTTAGGAGCTAGGCAGCCTGGCTACACCTTC
CASNLGARQPGYTF
>TRBV9|.|TRBJ2-7|TRBD2
TGTGCCAGCAGCGGAGCTAGCGGGAGGCCTCACGAGCAGTACTTC
CASSGASGRPHEQYF
>TRBV5-1|.|TRBJ2-7|.
TGCGCCAGCAGCTTGGCCGGGAGTAACTACGAGCAGTACTTC
CASSLAGSNYEQYF
>TRBV15|.|TRBJ2-7|TRBD1
TGTGCCACCAGCAGAGTGAGGACAGGGGGCGAGCAGTACTTC
CATSRVRTGGEQYF
>TRBV29-1|.|TRBJ2-1|TRBD2
TGCAGCGTTGAGGCGCGGGAGGGCCTTCACAATGAGCAGTTCTTC
CSVEAREGLHNEQFF
>TRBV2|.|TRBJ1-2|.
TGTGCCAGCAGGAGACAGGAGAAATCATATGGCTACACCTTC
CASRRQEKSYGYTF
>TRBV19|.|TRBJ2-2|.
TGTGCCAGTAGTATAGAGAGGGGGTACACCGGGGAGCTGTTTTTT
CASSIERGYTGELFF
>TRBV27|.|TRBJ1-2|TRBD1
TGTGCCAGCAGTTTATCGACAGGGGTGGGCTATGGCTACACCTTC
CASSLSTGVGYGYTF
>TRBV6-2/TRBV6-3|.|TRBJ2-6|.
TGTGCCAGCAGTTACTCGGGCAGCTCTGGGGCCAACGTCCTGACTTTC
CASSYSGSSGANVLTF
>TRBV5-1|.|TRBJ2-3|TRBD2
TGCGCCAGCAGCTTGGTTCCAGCGGGGAGCACAGATACGCAGTATTTT
CASSLVPAGSTDTQYF
>TRBV24-1|once|TRBJ2-5|TRBD1
TGTGCCACCAGTGATCCACAGGGGAGTAAGGGAGAGACCCAGTACTTC
CATSDPQGSKGETQYF
>TRBV5-1|.|TRBJ1-1|.
TGCGCCAGCAGCCTGGCTGTGGGAGGCACTGAAGCTTTCTTT
CASSLAVGGTEAFF
>TRBV6-6|.|TRBJ1-1|.
TGTGCCAGCAGGGGGCAAACTGAAGCTTTCTTT
CASRGQTEAFF
>TRBV15|.|TRBJ2-5|TRBD1
TGTGCCACCAGCAGGCGGGGACAGGGTAGGGAGACCCAGTACTTC
CATSRRGQGRETQYF
>TRBV7-2|few|TRBJ2-7|TRBD2
TGTGCCAGCAGCTCCCTAGCGGTCCTGGGGCAGTACTTC
CASSSLAVLGQYF
>TRBV9|.|TRBJ2-1|TRBD2
TGTGCCAGCAGCGTAGCTGGGGGGGGGAGCTCCTACAATGAGCAGTTCTTC
CASSVAGGGSSYNEQFF
>TRBV7-2|.|TRBJ1-5|.
TGTGCCAGCAGCGGACAATACAATCAGCCCCAGCATTTT
CASSGQYNQPQHF
>TRBV5-4|.|TRBJ2-3|.
TGTGCCAGCAGCTTGGTCCAGCGGAGGGACCCAGATACGCAGTATTTT
CASSLVQRRDPDTQYF
>TRBV5-1|.|TRBJ2-1|TRBD2
TGCGCCAGCAGCTTGGATGGGACTATCGACAATGAGCAGTTCTTC
CASSLDGTIDNEQFF
>TRBV28|.|TRBJ1-3|.
TGTGCCAGCAGTGCCCTCCTGAGCTCTGGAAACACCATATATTTT
CASSALLSSGNTIYF